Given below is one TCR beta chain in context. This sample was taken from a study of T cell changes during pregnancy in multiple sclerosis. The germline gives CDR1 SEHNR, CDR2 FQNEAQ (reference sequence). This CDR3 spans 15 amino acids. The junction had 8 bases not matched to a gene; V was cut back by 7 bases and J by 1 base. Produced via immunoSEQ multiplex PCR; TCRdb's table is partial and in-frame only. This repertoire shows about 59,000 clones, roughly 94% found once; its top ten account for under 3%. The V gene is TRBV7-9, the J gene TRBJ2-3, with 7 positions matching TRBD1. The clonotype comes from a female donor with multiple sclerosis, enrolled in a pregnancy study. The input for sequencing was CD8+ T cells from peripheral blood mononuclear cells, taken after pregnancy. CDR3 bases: TGTGCCAGCACCCCCGCCGGGACAGGCACAGATACGCAGTATTTT. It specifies CASTPAGTGTDTQYF.